The table lists the clone carrying this T cell receptor beta chain with a count of one. What it binds is unknown. This entry comes from a study of pediatric ulcerative colitis. TCRdb's copy holds only in-frame clones and misses some; the assay was immunoSEQ multiplex PCR. The table has roughly 70,000 clones, roughly nine tenths seen once. Study results and limitations: Two patients had blood samples with substantially reduced template counts.

The V gene lost 3 bases and the J gene lost 3 bases, with 15 bases spanning the gap. The V gene's germline CDR1 is MNHEY and CDR2 SMNVEV (reference sequence). The CDR3 is made up of 16 amino acids. The sequenced material came from blood. The receptor comes from a boy younger than 18 with severe ulcerative colitis. V and J are TRBV27 and TRBJ2-1; D is unclear. The CDR3 sequence is CASSFIEPVGYNEQFF. In DNA form, the CDR3 reads TGTGCCAGCAGTTTTATCGAGCCGGTGGGCTACAATGAGCAGTTCTTC.